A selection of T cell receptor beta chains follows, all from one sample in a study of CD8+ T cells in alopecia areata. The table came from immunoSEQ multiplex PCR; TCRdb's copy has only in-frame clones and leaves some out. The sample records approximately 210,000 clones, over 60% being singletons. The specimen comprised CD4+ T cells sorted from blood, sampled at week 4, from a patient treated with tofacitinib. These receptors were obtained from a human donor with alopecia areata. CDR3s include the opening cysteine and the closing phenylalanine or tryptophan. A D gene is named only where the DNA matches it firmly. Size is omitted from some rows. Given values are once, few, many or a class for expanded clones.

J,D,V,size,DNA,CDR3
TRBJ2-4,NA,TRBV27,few,TGTGCCAGCAGTTTTTTAGCAGAAAACATTCAGTACTTC,CASSFLAENIQYF
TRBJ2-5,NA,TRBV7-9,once,TGTGCCAGCAGCTTAAGCTTGACGCGGGGGACCCAGTACTTC,CASSLSLTRGTQYF
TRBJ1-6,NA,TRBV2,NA,TGTGCCAGCAGTGAAGGGACACTTTATAATTCACCCCTCCACTTT,CASSEGTLYNSPLHF
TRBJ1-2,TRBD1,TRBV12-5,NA,TGTGCTAGTGGTGTGACGGGACAGGGGGTCCCCTATGGCTACACCTTC,CASGVTGQGVPYGYTF
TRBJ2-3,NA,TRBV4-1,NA,TGCGCCAGCAGCCCGGAAGGGGGACAAGTTAGCACAGATACGCAGTATTTT,CASSPEGGQVSTDTQYF
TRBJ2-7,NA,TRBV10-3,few,TGTGCCATAGGGATTACCGACTCCTACGAGCAGTACTTC,CAIGITDSYEQYF
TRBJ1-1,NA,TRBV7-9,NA,TGTGCCAGCAGCTTAGATAGGGCCTTCAACACTGAAGCTTTCTTT,CASSLDRAFNTEAFF
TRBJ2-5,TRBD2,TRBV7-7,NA,TGTGCTAGCAGCTTAGCGGGACTAGCGGGGGAGACCCAGTACTTC,CASSLAGLAGETQYF
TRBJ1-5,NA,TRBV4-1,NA,TGCGCCAGCAGCCAAGTTCGGGGGGTGGGTCAGCCCCAGCATTTT,CASSQVRGVGQPQHF
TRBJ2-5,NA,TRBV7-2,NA,TGTGCCAGCAGCTTAGTAATGGAGACCCAGTACTTC,CASSLVMETQYF
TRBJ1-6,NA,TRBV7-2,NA,TGTGCCAGCAGCAGTCCACAGGGAAACCTATGGGATTCACCCCTCCACTTT,CASSSPQGNLWDSPLHF
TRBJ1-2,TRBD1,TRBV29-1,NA,TGCAGCGTTCCAGGGGGCGAAGGCTACACCTTC,CSVPGGEGYTF
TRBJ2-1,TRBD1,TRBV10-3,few,TGTGCCATCAGTGATGGGACAGCGAACAATGAGCAGTTCTTC,CAISDGTANNEQFF
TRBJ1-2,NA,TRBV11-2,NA,TGTGCCAGCAGCTTAGATGTGTCCAAGTCGGGCCTCTTC,CASSLDVSKSGLF
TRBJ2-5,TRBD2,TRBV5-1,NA,TGCGCCAGCGGACTAGCGGGGGTCGAGACCCAGTACTTC,CASGLAGVETQYF
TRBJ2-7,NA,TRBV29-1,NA,TGCAGCGTACGGCCGTCGCAGTACTCCTACGAGCAGTACTTC,CSVRPSQYSYEQYF
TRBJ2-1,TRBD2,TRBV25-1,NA,TGTGCCAGCAATCAAGCGGGGGGCTCCTACAATGAGCAGTTCTTC,CASNQAGGSYNEQFF
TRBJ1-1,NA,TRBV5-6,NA,TGTGCCAGCAGCTTGAAGGGGGGCTTCGCTTTCTTT,CASSLKGGFAFF
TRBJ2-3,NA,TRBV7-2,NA,TGTGCCAGCAGCTTAGCTAGCGCTGTTGGATCAGATACGCAGTATTTT,CASSLASAVGSDTQYF
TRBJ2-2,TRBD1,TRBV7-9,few,TGTGCCAGCAGCCGCGGACAGGGCGGGCTGTTTTTT,CASSRGQGGLFF
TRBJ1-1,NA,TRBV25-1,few,TGTGCCAGCAGTGACATGGGAGACACTGAAGCTTTCTTT,CASSDMGDTEAFF